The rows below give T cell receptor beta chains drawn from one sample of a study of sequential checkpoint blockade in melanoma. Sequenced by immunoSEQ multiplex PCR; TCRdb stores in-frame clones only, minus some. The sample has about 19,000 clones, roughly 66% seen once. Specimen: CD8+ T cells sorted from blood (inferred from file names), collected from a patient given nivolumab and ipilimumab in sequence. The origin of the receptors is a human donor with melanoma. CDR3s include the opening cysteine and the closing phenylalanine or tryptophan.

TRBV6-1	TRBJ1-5	CASTGQGSQPQHF
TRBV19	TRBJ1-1	CASSRTGTGLNTEAFF
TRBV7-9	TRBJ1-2	CASSLGPSPHGYTF
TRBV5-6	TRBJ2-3	CASSLISGLGTDTQYF
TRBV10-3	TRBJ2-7	CAISVVGGYEQYF
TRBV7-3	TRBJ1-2	CASSLAPGSDYGYTF
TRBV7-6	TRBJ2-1	CASSLGRDNYNEQFF
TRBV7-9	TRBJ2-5	CASSLVQQETQYF
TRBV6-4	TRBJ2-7	CASSVGTDSYEQYF
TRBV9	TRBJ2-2	CASSVTGTGELFF
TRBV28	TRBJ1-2	CASTQTGLGYGYTF
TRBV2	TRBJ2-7	CASSEVRHYEQYF
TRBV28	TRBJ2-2	CASSLLRGGHFTGELFF
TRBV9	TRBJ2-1	CASSTSYNEQFF
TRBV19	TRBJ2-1	CASSIRGGVSGHNEQFF
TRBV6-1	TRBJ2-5	CASSGTSGGAETQYF
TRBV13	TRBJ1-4	CASSARGTGGGAGKLFF
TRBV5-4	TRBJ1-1	CASSTNRGRTEAFF
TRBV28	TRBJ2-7	CASSFLPTGVVSYEQYF
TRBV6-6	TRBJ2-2	CASSFSGTGELFF
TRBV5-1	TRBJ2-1	CASSWTSGNYNEQFF
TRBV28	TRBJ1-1	CASSLHGAGGVNTEAFF
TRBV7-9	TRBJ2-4	CASTWEGEVAKNIQYF
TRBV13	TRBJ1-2	CASSLRLHRYGYTF
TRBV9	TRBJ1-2	CASSVGDSHYGYTF
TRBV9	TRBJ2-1	CASSSPGGQHNEQFF
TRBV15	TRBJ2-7	CATSRDRWGPEDEQYF
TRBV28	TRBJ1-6	CASSPVGDNSPLHF
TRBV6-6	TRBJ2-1	CASSYSGLAGGNEQFF
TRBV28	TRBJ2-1	CASSLHRGLYEQFF
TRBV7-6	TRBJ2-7	CASSLAGASGSYEQYF
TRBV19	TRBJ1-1	CASSASTGMNTEAFF
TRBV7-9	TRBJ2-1	CASSLAWGAYNEQFF
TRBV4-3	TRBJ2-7	CASSLGIAGDEQYF
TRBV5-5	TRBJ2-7	CASRSDRGTYEQYF
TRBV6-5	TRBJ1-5	CASSYLDRVGQPQHF
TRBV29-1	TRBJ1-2	CSVEAGVRMDGYTF
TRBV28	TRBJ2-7	CASSLVTKGERTYEQYF
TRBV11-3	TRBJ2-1	CASSLGAGRRALNEQFF
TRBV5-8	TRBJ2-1	CASSSRILAEQFF